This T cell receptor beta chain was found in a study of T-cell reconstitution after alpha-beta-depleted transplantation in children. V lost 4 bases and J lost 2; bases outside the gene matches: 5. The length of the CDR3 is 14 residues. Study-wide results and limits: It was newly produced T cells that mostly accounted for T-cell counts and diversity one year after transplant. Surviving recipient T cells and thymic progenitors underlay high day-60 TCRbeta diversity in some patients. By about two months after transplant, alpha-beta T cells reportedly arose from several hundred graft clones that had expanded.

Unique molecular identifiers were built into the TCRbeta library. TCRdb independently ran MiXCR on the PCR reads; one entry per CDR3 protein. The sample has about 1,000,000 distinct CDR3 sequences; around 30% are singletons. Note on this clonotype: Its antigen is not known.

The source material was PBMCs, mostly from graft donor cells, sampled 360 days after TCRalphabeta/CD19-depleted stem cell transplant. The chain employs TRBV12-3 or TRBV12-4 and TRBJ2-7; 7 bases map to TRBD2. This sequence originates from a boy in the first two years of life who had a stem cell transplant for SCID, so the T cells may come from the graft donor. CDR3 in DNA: TGTGCCAGCAGTTCCCGGGACTACCCCTACGAGCAGTACTTC. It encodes CASSSRDYPYEQYF.